Following are 9 T cell receptor beta chains from one sample sequenced in a study of CD8+CD57+ T cells in acquired aplastic anemia. CD8+CD57+ cell expansion had been shown by flow cytometry in patients chosen for sequencing. Profiling of TCR beta VDJ combinations and CDR3 sequences used genomic DNA as template. TCRdb re-derived calls from the reads in MiXCR, one entry per CDR3 protein. The sample lists 220,000 or so distinct CDR3 sequences; over 55% were seen once. Sequenced: sorted CD4+, CD8+, or CD8+CD57+ T cells (not recorded which) from PBMCs. The receptors shown here come from a human donor with aplastic anemia.

The CDR3 DNA reads TGTGCCAGCTCACTGAGGGGGTTAGGCTACACCTTC. Translated, it gives CASSLRGLGYTF. The genes are TRBV18 and TRBJ1-2, with a possible D match to TRBD1 (6 bases). Trimming took off 4 bases at V and 8 bases at J, with 11 bases between the two ends. This CDR3 contains 12 residues. Germline V gives CDR1 KGHSH, CDR2 LQKENI.

The V call is TRBV19, the J call TRBJ2-1, with TRBD2 matching over 11 bases. The V gene's germline CDR1 is LNHDA and CDR2 SQIVND (reference sequence). This CDR3 region has 15 residues. V lost 9 bases, J lost 9 bases, and 13 bases stayed unmatched. The CDR3 coding sequence is TGTGCCAGCACCACCACTAGCGGGAGTGGGGCTGAGCAGTTCTTC. This translates into CASTTTSGSGAEQFF.

This clonotype was counted many times. The chain joins TRBV4-1 to TRBJ1-1, with a tentative D call TRBD1 (6 bases). The CDR3 is 14 residues long. Germline assignment: CDR1 MGHRA and CDR2 YSYEKL. Deletions cut 8 bases from V and 6 bases from J, with 19 bases between. CDR3: CASRVGHFDAEAFF. For the CDR3, the DNA is TGCGCCAGCCGGGTGGGACACTTTGACGCTGAAGCTTTCTTT.

Note on this clonotype: The germline gene is not matched at one end of the junction; a read error may be the cause. The chain has TRBV5-1 and TRBJ1-2; 9 bases agree with TRBD1. The CDR3 has 15 amino acids. Germline V lookup: CDR1 SGHRS, CDR2 YFSETQ. The CDR3 loop is CASSLDAPGQGRDDF. The DNA of the CDR3 is TGCGCTAGCAGCTTGGACGCCCCGGGACAGGGACGGGACGACTTC.

The chain uses TRBV9 and TRBJ2-1; D is unresolved. Per germline, CDR1 SGDLS and CDR2 YYNGEE. The CDR3 runs 15 residues. V was trimmed by 0 bases and J by 0 bases, leaving 7 bases between them. In DNA form, the CDR3 reads TGTGCCAGCAGCGTAGGTGATTTCTCCTACAATGAGCAGTTCTTC. It yields the protein CASSVGDFSYNEQFF.

This chain joins TRBV20-1 and TRBJ2-1, with TRBD2 identical over 11 bases. Unmatched junction bases numbered 6, after V lost 5 bases and J lost 6 bases. This CDR3 has 14 residues. From germline, CDR1 is DFQATT and CDR2 SNEGSKA (reference sequence). The CDR3 sequence: CSAGPGLAANEQFF. The CDR3 region has the DNA TGCAGTGCTGGCCCGGGACTAGCGGCCAATGAGCAGTTCTTC.

This clonotype was seen a few times. The V and J genes are TRBV7-9 and TRBJ2-5; 11 bases fit TRBD1. This CDR3 has 14 residues. After removal of 5 bases from V and 2 bases from J, the junction contained 1 base not matched to a gene. Germline-derived CDR1 and CDR2 are SEHNR and FQNEAQ (reference sequence). DNA of the CDR3: TGTGCCAGCAGCCGGGACAGGGGGCAAGAGACCCAGTACTTC. Its translation is CASSRDRGQETQYF.

In this sample, this clonotype turned up a few times. The V call is TRBV20-1, the J call TRBJ2-2; the D is unclear. Trimming took off 6 bases at V and 13 bases at J, with 24 bases between the two ends. Germline V gene data show CDR1 as DFQATT and CDR2 as SNEGSKA (reference sequence). This CDR3 region has 14 residues. The CDR3: CSAKTGEGVGRLFF. The CDR3 nucleotides read TGCAGTGCAAAGACGGGCGAAGGTGTAGGACGGCTGTTTTTT.

The chain has TRBV12-3 or TRBV12-4 and TRBJ1-6; D is ambiguous. Between the trimmed V and J ends, which lost 3 bases and 8 bases, there was a span of 11 bases. The CDR3 runs to 14 residues. For the CDR3, the DNA is TGTGCCAGCAGTTTCTACGGGATGGATTCACCCCTCCACTTT. Its protein is CASSFYGMDSPLHF.